This TCR beta chain derives from a study of blood T cells in healthy people across ages. The length of the CDR3 is 14 residues. Trimming took 4 bases from V and 3 from J; bases not matched to a gene: 5. In germline, CDR1 is SQVTM, CDR2 ANQGSEA. Every donor provided 9.5 to 10 milliliters of peripheral blood. Per-sample PBMC isolation yielded at least 6.5 million cells. Sample-barcoded 5' priming and a J-beta primer mix drove a second PCR of about 7 to 12 cycles. Tagging of each cDNA molecule was performed by a template-switch adaptor with 12 random nucleotides. TCRdb re-called the 5' RACE reads through MiXCR, storing one row per CDR3 protein. The table has about a million distinct CDR3 sequences, roughly two fifths seen once; the top ten hold around 13%.

Sequenced sample: blood. V gene TRBV29-1 combines with J gene TRBJ2-2; 7 bases line up with TRBD2. This clonotype was obtained from a man between 18 and 35 years old in good health. CDR3 residues: CSVAGRGDTGELFF. CDR3 DNA: TGCAGCGTTGCTGGGAGGGGCGACACCGGGGAGCTGTTTTTT.